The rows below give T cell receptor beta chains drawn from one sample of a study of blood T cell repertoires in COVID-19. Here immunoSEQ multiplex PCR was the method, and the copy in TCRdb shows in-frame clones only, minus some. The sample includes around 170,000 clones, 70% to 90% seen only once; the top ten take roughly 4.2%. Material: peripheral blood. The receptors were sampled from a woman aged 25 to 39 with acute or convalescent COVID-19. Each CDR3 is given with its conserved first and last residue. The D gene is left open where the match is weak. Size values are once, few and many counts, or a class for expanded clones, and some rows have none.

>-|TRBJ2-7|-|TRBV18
TGTGCCAGCTCACCATACGGAGCGAGCTACGAGCAGTACTTC
CASSPYGASYEQYF
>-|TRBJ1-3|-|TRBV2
TGTGCCAGCGGTGGGGGCCGGAGCTCTGGAAACACCATATATTTT
CASGGGRSSGNTIYF
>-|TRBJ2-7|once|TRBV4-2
TGTGCCAGCGGGGACTCCTCTGGGCCCGAGCAGTACTTC
CASGDSSGPEQYF
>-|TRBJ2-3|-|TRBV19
TGTGCCAGTAGCCTCGGAGATACGCAGTATTTT
CASSLGDTQYF
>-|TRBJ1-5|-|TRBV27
TGTGCCAGCAGTTTACGGGGTATTTCCAATCAGCCCCAGCATTTT
CASSLRGISNQPQHF
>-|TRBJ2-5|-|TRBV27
TGTGCCAGCAGTTTAACCGCCGGGACACCGAACCAAGAGACCCAGTACTTC
CASSLTAGTPNQETQYF
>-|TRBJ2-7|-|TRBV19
TGTGCCAGTAGTATAGGCCAGAACTACGAGCAGTACTTC
CASSIGQNYEQYF
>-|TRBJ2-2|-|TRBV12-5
TGTGCTAGTGGTTTGGTCCGGGATTCCGGGGAGCTGTTTTTT
CASGLVRDSGELFF
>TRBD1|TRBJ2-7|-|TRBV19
TGTGCCAGTAGCGCAACCGGGACAGGGACCTACGAGCAGTACTTC
CASSATGTGTYEQYF
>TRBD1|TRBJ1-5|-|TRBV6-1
TGTGCCAGCAGTGAGACCGGACAGGGATTGAGTCAGCCCCAGCATTTT
CASSETGQGLSQPQHF
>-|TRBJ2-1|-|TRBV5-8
TGTGCCAGCAGCCCGTATGGGGAGAATGAGCAGTTCTTC
CASSPYGENEQFF
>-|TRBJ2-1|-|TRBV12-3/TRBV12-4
TGTGCCAGCAGCCGGAGCGACAATGAGCAGTTCTTC
CASSRSDNEQFF
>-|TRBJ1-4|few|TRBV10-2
TGCGCCAGCAGTGAATACCAGACTAATGAAAAACTGTTTTTT
CASSEYQTNEKLFF
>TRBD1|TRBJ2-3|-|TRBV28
TGTGCCAGCAGTTGGAACAGGGGGCGCCGAGATACGCAGTATTTT
CASSWNRGRRDTQYF
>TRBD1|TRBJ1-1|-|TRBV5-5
TGTGCCAGCAGCTTTGGGGACAGGGGACCTGAAGCTTTCTTT
CASSFGDRGPEAFF
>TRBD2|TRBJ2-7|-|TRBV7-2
TGTGCCAGCAGGATAGCGGGGAGGGCGGGTGAGCAGTACTTC
CASRIAGRAGEQYF
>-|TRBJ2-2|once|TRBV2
TGTGCCAGCAAACCGGGACTTCTATTCACCGGGGAGCTGTTTTTT
CASKPGLLFTGELFF
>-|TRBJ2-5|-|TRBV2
TGTGCCAGCGCGATCGAGACCCAGTACTTC
CASAIETQYF
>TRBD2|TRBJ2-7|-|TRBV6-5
TGTGCCAGCACTATGACTAGCGGTTACGAGCAGTACTTC
CASTMTSGYEQYF
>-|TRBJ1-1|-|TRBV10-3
TGTGCCATCAGTGGCGAGCGGTACACTGAAGCTTTCTTT
CAISGERYTEAFF
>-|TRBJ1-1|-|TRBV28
TGTGCCAGCAGTTTACAGGGGAGGGACACTGAAGCTTTCTTT
CASSLQGRDTEAFF
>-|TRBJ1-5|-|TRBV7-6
TGTGCCAGCAGTCTAATGGGCAATCAGCCCCAGCATTTT
CASSLMGNQPQHF
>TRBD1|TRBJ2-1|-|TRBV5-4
TGTGCCAGCAGCCCGCAGGCGGGACAGGGGTTTAATGAGCAGTTCTTC
CASSPQAGQGFNEQFF
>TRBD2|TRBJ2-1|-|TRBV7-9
TGTGCCAGCAGCTTTCTGACTAGCGGGTTCTTC
CASSFLTSGFF
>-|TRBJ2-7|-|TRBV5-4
TGTGCCAGCAGGAAGATGGGGGAGGAAAGCTACGAGCAGTACTTC
CASRKMGEESYEQYF
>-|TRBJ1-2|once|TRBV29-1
TGCGGATCGAGTACAGCCGGCAGGGACTATGGCTACACCTTC
CGSSTAGRDYGYTF
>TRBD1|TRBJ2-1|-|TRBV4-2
TGTGCCAGCAGCCAAAAGTGGTTAGGACAGGGGGGCTTCAATGAGCAGTTCTTC
CASSQKWLGQGGFNEQFF
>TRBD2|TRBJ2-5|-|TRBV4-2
TGTGCCAGCAGCCAAATAGCGGGAGAGGGAGAGACCCAGTACTTC
CASSQIAGEGETQYF
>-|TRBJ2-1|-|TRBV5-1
TGCGCCAGCAGCCAAAGAGACAGAGCCTACAATGAGCAGTTCTTC
CASSQRDRAYNEQFF
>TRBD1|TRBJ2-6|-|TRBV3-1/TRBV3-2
TGTGCCAGCAGCTCTCAGGGGGCTGGGGCCAACGTCCTGACTTTC
CASSSQGAGANVLTF
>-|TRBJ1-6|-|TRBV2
TGTGCCAGCAGTGGTCGGAGTAGCTCCTATAATTCACCCCTCCACTTT
CASSGRSSSYNSPLHF
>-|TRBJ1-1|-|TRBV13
TGTGCCAGCAGCTTCCGGCCAGGAACTGAAGCTTTCTTT
CASSFRPGTEAFF
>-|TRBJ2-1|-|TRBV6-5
TGTGCCAGCAGTCTACAGGGAACGGGTGAGCAGTTCTTC
CASSLQGTGEQFF